This TCR beta chain was identified in a study of T cell repertoires in cytomegalovirus infection. Study-level background: Both CMV infection and a matching HLA type were indicated by public TCR beta signatures. Broader study findings: Within the response measured ex vivo, HLA-C-restricted CMV-specific TCR beta clonotypes were dominant.

Worth noting for this clonotype: Its antigen is unidentified.

TCRdb used MiXCR to reprocess the reads, holding one entry per CDR3 protein. Seen here are some 450,000 distinct CDR3 sequences, about a third observed once, and the top ten hold roughly 15%. The clonotype was recovered from a human donor in good health (CMV status not recorded). Some clones in this sample may be carry-over from other donors' samples. The material sequenced was PBMCs.

The CDR3: CSVEGGDTRSETQYF. Here the CDR3 DNA reads TGCAGCGTTGAAGGAGGAGACACCCGATCGGAGACCCAGTACTTC. The V call is TRBV29-1, the J call TRBJ2-5; unclear D gene. Germline CDR1 and CDR2: SQVTM and ANQGSEA. Trimming left V 1 base short and J 5 bases short, with 17 bases between. The CDR3 contains 15 residues.